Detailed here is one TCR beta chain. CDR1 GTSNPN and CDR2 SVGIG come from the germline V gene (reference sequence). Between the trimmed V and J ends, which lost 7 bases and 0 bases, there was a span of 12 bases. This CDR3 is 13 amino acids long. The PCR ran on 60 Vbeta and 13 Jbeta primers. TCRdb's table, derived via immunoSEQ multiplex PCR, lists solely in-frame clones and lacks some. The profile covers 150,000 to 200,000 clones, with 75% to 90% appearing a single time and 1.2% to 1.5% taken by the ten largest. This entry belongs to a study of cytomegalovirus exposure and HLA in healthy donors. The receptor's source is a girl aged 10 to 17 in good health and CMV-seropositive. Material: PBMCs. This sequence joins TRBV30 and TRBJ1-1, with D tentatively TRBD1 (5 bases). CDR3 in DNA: TGTGCCTTGGACATAGCAATGAACACTGAAGCTTTCTTT. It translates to CALDIAMNTEAFF. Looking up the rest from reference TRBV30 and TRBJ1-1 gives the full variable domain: SQTIHQWPATLVQPVGSPLSLECTVEGTSNPNLYWYRQAAGRGLQLLFYSVGIGQISSEVPQNLSASRPQDRQFILSSKKLLLSDSGFYLCALDIAMNTEAFFGQGTRLTVV.